This is a list of T cell receptor beta chains from one sample in a study of blood T cell repertoires in COVID-19. Clones were read by immunoSEQ multiplex PCR, and TCRdb kept only the in-frame ones, dropping some. The data show roughly 140,000 clones, around 80% seen once. The sequencing input was PBMCs or T cells enriched from blood (not recorded which). Source of these receptors: a woman between 18 and 29 years old who had been exposed to COVID-19. Each CDR3 is given with its conserved first and last residue. D genes are given only for firm matches. The size entry is marked missing in some rows and otherwise reads once, few, many or a size class.

J gene: TRBJ1-2
D gene: NA
clone size: NA
V gene: TRBV5-8
CDR3 protein: CASSLGGLTSYGYTF
CDR3 DNA: TGTGCCAGCAGCTTGGGTGGGCTCACCTCCTATGGCTACACCTTC

J gene: TRBJ2-1
D gene: TRBD2
clone size: NA
V gene: TRBV25-1
CDR3 protein: CASSEPPRLAGYNEQFF
CDR3 DNA: TGTGCCAGCAGTGAACCCCCCCGACTAGCGGGGTACAATGAGCAGTTCTTC

J gene: TRBJ2-1
D gene: NA
clone size: NA
V gene: TRBV10-3
CDR3 protein: CASSRGYNEQFF
CDR3 DNA: TGTGCCAGTAGCCGCGGATACAATGAGCAGTTCTTC

J gene: TRBJ2-7
D gene: TRBD1
clone size: NA
V gene: TRBV7-8
CDR3 protein: CASSLFFGTGLYEQYF
CDR3 DNA: TGTGCCAGCAGCTTATTTTTTGGGACAGGGCTCTACGAGCAGTACTTC

J gene: TRBJ1-1
D gene: NA
clone size: NA
V gene: TRBV15
CDR3 protein: CANSHDRNTEAFF
CDR3 DNA: TGTGCCAACAGCCACGACAGGAACACTGAAGCTTTCTTT

J gene: TRBJ1-2
D gene: NA
clone size: few
V gene: TRBV7-8
CDR3 protein: CASSFSWGDYGYTF
CDR3 DNA: TGTGCCAGCAGCTTTAGTTGGGGGGACTATGGCTACACCTTC

J gene: TRBJ2-2
D gene: NA
clone size: NA
V gene: TRBV5-4
CDR3 protein: CASSPGQRVNTGELFF
CDR3 DNA: TGTGCCAGCAGTCCCGGGCAGCGGGTCAACACCGGGGAGCTGTTTTTT

J gene: TRBJ2-7
D gene: NA
clone size: NA
V gene: TRBV28
CDR3 protein: CASSSRLWEQYF
CDR3 DNA: TGTGCCAGCAGTTCGCGCCTTTGGGAGCAGTACTTC

J gene: TRBJ1-1
D gene: TRBD1
clone size: NA
V gene: TRBV19
CDR3 protein: CASSMGRDRQTEAFF
CDR3 DNA: TGTGCCAGTAGTATGGGCAGGGACAGACAGACTGAAGCTTTCTTT

J gene: TRBJ1-5
D gene: NA
clone size: NA
V gene: TRBV28
CDR3 protein: CAGGAQPQHF
CDR3 DNA: TGTGCCGGTGGGGCTCAGCCCCAGCATTTT

J gene: TRBJ1-1
D gene: NA
clone size: once
V gene: TRBV28
CDR3 protein: CASSYRVTQAFF
CDR3 DNA: TGTGCCAGCAGTTACAGGGTAACCCAAGCTTTCTTT

J gene: TRBJ1-4
D gene: NA
clone size: NA
V gene: TRBV2
CDR3 protein: CASSTGRVNEKLFF
CDR3 DNA: TGTGCCAGCTCTACAGGGAGGGTTAATGAAAAACTGTTTTTT